This T cell receptor (beta chain) is from a study of identical twins. Each CDR3 protein is one row after TCRdb ran MiXCR on the 5' RACE reads. The data contain about 490,000 distinct CDR3 sequences, over 12% of them seen just once; the ten biggest clones take up around 0.48%. This clonotype has a handful of counts. Its antigen remains unknown. Germline V gene sequence: CDR1 MGHRA, CDR2 YSYEKL. The CDR3 consists of 16 residues. V gave up 1 base and J gave up 0 bases, with 7 bases separating them. Study observations and caveats: For cord blood, abundant beta clonotypes had fewer insertions, unlike memory repertoires, which showed none.

Separately, the same data were catalogued under a study of yellow fever vaccine responses in identical twins.

The chain has TRBV4-1 and TRBJ1-6; tentative D call: TRBD1 (5 bases). The sample consisted of CD4+ T cells sorted from blood. The receptor was isolated from a woman aged 18-29 years in good health. The CDR3 DNA reads as TGCGCCAGCAGCCAAGGTGGGGGCTCCTATAATTCACCCCTCCACTTT. It yields the protein CASSQGGGSYNSPLHF.